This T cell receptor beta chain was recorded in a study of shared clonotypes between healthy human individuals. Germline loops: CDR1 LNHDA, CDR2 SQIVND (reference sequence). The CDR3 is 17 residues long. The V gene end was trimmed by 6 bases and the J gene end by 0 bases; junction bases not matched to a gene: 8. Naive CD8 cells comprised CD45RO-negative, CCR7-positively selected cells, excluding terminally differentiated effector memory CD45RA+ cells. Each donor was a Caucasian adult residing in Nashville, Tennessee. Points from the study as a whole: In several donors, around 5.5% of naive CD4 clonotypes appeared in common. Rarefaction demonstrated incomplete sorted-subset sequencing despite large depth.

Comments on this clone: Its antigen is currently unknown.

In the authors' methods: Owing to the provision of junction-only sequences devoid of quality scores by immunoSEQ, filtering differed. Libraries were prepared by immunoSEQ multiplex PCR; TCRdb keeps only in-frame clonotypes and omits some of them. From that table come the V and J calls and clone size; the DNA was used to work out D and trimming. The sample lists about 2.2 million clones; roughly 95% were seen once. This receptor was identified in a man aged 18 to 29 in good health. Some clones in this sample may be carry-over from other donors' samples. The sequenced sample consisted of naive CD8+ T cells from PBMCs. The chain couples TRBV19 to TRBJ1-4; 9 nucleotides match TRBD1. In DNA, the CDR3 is TGTGCCAGTAGCCGTGGGACAGGGCTTGCAACTAATGAAAAACTGTTTTTT. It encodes CASSRGTGLATNEKLFF.